A single TCR beta chain is shown here with its context. Its antigen remains unidentified. This CDR3 is 13 amino acids long. V was pared by 7 bases and J by 7 bases, with 6 bases of the junction left unmatched. Germline values: CDR1 LNHDA, CDR2 SQIVND (reference sequence). This entry belongs to a study of T cells in Graves' hyperthyroidism and ophthalmopathy. Study-level results: For ophthalmopathy, model prediction preceded onset by a median about 6 months.

Authors of the study amplified TCR beta CDR3 regions from RNA transcripts. The HTBI primer set drove a first-round RT-PCR of the TCR CDR3. MiXCR, run by TCRdb on the multiplex PCR reads, gives a single entry per CDR3 protein. The table lists fewer than 500,000 distinct CDR3 sequences, 14% to 15% of them singletons. The clonotype originates from a man aged 18-30 years with Graves' ophthalmopathy. Source material: blood. The V and J genes are TRBV19 and TRBJ2-1, with 8 bases identical to TRBD2. CDR3 in amino acids: CASTGGARNEQFF. CDR3 in DNA: TGTGCCAGTACCGGGGGGGCCAGGAATGAGCAGTTCTTC.